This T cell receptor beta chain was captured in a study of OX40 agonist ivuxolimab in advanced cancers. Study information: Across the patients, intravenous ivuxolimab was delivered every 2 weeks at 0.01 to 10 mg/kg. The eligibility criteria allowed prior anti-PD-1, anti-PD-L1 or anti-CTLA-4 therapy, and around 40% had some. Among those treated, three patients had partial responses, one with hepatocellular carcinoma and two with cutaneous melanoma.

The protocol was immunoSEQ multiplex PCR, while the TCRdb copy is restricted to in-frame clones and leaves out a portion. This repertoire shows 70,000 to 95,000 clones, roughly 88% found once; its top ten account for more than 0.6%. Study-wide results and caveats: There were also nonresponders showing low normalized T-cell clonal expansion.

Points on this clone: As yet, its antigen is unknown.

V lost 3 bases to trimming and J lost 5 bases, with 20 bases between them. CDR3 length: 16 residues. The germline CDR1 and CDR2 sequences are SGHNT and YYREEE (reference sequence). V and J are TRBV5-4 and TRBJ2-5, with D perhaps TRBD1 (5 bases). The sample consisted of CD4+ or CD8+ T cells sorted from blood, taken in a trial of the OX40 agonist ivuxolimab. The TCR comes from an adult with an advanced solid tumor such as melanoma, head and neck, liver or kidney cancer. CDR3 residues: CASSSAKTGLLETQYF. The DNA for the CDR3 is TGTGCCAGCAGCTCCGCAAAAACAGGCCTCCTTGAGACCCAGTACTTC. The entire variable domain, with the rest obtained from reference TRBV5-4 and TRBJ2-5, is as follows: ETGVTQSPTHLIKTRGQQVTLRCSSQSGHNTVSWYQQALGQGPQFIFQYYREEENGRGNFPPRFSGLQFPNYSSELNVNALELDDSALYLCASSSAKTGLLETQYFGPGTRLLVL.